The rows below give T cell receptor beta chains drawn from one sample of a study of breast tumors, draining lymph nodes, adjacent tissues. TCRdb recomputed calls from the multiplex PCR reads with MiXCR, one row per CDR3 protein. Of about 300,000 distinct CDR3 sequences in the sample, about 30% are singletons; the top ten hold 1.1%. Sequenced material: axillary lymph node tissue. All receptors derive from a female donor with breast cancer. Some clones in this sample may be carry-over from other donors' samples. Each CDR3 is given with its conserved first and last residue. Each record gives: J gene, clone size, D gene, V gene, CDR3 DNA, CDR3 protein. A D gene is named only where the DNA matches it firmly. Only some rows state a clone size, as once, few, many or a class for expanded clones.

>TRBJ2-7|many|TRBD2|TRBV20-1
TGCAGTGCTAGAGATCGGATACGCGGGAGGGGACACGAGCAGTACTTC
CSARDRIRGRGHEQYF
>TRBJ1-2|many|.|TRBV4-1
TGCGCCAGCAGCCAAGAATCGTCGGCGGCGCGGGGCTACACCTTC
CASSQESSAARGYTF
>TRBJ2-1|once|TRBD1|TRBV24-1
TGTGCCACCAGTGACCGGGGACAGGGGAATGAGCAGTTCTTC
CATSDRGQGNEQFF
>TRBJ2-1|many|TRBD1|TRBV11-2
TGTGCCAGCAGCTTGGGACAGAGACCCGACAATGAGCAGTTCTTC
CASSLGQRPDNEQFF
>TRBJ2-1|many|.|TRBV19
TGTGCCAGTAACCGGGGCAGGGACTACAATGAGCAGTTCTTC
CASNRGRDYNEQFF
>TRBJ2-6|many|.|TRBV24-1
TGTGCCACCAAGGGTCGGGGCCAGGGAATATTGTCAGGGGCCAACGTCCTGACTTTC
CATKGRGQGILSGANVLTF
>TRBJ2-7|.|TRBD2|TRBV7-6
TGTGCCAGCAGCTTAAGGGGCGGGAGTGCCTACGAGCAGTACTTC
CASSLRGGSAYEQYF
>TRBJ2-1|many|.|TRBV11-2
TGTGCCAGCAGCCGCTTAAATGAGCAGTTCTTC
CASSRLNEQFF
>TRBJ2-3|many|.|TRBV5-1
TGCGCCAGCAGCTTGGTCAGAGGTAGCACAGATACGCAGTATTTT
CASSLVRGSTDTQYF
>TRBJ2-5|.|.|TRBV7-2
TGTGCCAGCAGCTTAGGAGGGCCCGACCCGAATAGGGAGACCCAGTACTTC
CASSLGGPDPNRETQYF
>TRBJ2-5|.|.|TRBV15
TGTGCCACCAGCAGGAGTAGCAATCAGCCCCAGTCCCGTCAGACCCAGTACTTC
CATSRSSNQPQSRQTQYF
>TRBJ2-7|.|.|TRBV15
TGTGCCACCAGCAGCGTAGGAGTCTGGGGTAGTGACGAGCAGTACTTC
CATSSVGVWGSDEQYF
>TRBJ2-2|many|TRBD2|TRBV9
TGTGCCAGCAGCGTAGCTCGCACTAGCGATTGGGGGGAGCTGTTTTTT
CASSVARTSDWGELFF
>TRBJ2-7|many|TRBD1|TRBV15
TGTGCCACCAGCAGAGGGTTTGGGGACAGGCCCTACGAGCAGTACTTC
CATSRGFGDRPYEQYF
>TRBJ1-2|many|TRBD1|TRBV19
TGTGCCAGTAGGATCTCAGGGGGTAGTAACTATGGCTACACCTTC
CASRISGGSNYGYTF
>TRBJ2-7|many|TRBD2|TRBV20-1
TGCAGTGCTAGTGGTCAGCGGGAGTTCTACGAGCAGTACTTC
CSASGQREFYEQYF
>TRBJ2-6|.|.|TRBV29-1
TGCAGCGTTGTCGACGGGACTCTCGGCTCTGGGGCCAACATCCTGACTTTC
CSVVDGTLGSGANILTF
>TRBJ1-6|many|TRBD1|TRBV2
TGTGCCAGCAGTGAAGGGACAGGGTTAGATTCACCCCTCCACTTT
CASSEGTGLDSPLHF
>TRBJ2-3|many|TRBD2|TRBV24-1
TGTGCCACCTCGTACAGGAGTGCGGGAGTTCCAGATACGCAGTATTTT
CATSYRSAGVPDTQYF
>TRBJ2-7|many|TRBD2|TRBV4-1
TGCGCCAGCAGCCAGGGTACTAGCGGGCGGTACGAGCAGTACTTC
CASSQGTSGRYEQYF
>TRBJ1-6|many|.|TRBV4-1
TGCGCCAGCAGCCAAGGGTCAGGGACGGATTCACCCCTCCACTTT
CASSQGSGTDSPLHF
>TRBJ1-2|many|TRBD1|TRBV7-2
TGTGCCAGCAGCTTAGCGGGACAGAACTATGGCTACACCTTC
CASSLAGQNYGYTF
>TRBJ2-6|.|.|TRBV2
TGTGCCAGCACCAGGACTGGGGCCAACGTCCTGACTTTC
CASTRTGANVLTF
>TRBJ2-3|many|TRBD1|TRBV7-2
TGTGCCAGCAGCATTGACAGGGGAGGCACAGATACGCAGTATTTT
CASSIDRGGTDTQYF
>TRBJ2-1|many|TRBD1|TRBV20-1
TGCAGTGCTACCCGTTTCGGACAGGCCTACAATGAGCAGTTCTTC
CSATRFGQAYNEQFF
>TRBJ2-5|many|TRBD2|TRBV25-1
TGTGCCAGCAGTCGACTAGCGGGACCCCAAGAGACCCAGTACTTC
CASSRLAGPQETQYF
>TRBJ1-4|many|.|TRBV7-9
TGTGCCAGCAGCTTATTCGGAGGGGATGAAAAACTGTTTTTT
CASSLFGGDEKLFF
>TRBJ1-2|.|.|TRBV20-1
TGCAGTGCTAGAGATCTGGGTCGGGGGTATGGCTACACCTTC
CSARDLGRGYGYTF
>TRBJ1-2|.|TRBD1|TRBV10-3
TGTTCCCGAGGACAGGCCTTGTCTAACTATGGCTACACCTTC
CSRGQALSNYGYTF
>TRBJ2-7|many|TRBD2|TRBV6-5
TGTGCCAGCAGTTACAGGACTAGCGGGACCTTTCCCTACGAGCAGTACTTC
CASSYRTSGTFPYEQYF
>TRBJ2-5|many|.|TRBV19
TGTGCCAGTAGTACGGGACCCCCTCAAGAGACCCAGTACTTC
CASSTGPPQETQYF
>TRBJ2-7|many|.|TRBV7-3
TGTGCCAGCAGCCCAAGGGGGGGTCCCTACGAGCAGTACTTC
CASSPRGGPYEQYF
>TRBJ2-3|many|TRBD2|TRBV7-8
TGTGCCAGCAGCTTAGAATGGGGGAGGGCCGTCGCAGATACGCAGTATTTT
CASSLEWGRAVADTQYF
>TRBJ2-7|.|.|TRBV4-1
TGCGCCAGCAGCCAAGGGGCTCTCCGTAGCGGAGTCCCCTCCTACGAGCAGTACTTC
CASSQGALRSGVPSYEQYF
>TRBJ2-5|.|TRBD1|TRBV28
TGTGCCAGCCTTAACCAGGGGGCGGGAGAGACCCAGTACTTC
CASLNQGAGETQYF
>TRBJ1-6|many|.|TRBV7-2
TGTGCCAGCAGCTTAGGACAAAGGTACTCACCCCTCCACTTT
CASSLGQRYSPLHF
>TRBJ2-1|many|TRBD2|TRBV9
TGTGCCAGCAGCGTATCCGGGAGGACTAACAATGAGCAGTTCTTC
CASSVSGRTNNEQFF
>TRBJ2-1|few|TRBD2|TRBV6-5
TGTGCCAGCAGTTACCTCACTAGCGGGGGTTACAATGAGCAGTTCTTC
CASSYLTSGGYNEQFF
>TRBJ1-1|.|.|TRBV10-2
TGCGCCAGCAGCTACTATGAGAACACTGAAGCTTTCTTT
CASSYYENTEAFF
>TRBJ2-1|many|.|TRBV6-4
TGTGCCAGCAGTGTAGCGGTTAGCTCCTACAATGAGCAGTTCTTC
CASSVAVSSYNEQFF
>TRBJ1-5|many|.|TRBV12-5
TGTGCTAGTGGTCGGGCGGGGGGCGGCAATCAGCCCCAGCATTTT
CASGRAGGGNQPQHF
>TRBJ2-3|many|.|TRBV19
TGTGCCAGTAGTATAGTTGGGGATACGCAGTATTTT
CASSIVGDTQYF
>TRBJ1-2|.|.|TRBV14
TGTGCCAGCAGCCAAGGGCTTGGAGCTAGCTACACCTTC
CASSQGLGASYTF
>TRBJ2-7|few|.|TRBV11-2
TGTGCCAGCAGCACCAGTCTAACCACCTCCTACGAGCAGTACTTC
CASSTSLTTSYEQYF
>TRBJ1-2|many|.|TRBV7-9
TGTGCCAGCACACTCCAGGGGAACTATGGCTACACCTTC
CASTLQGNYGYTF
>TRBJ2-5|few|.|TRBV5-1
TGCGCCAGCAGCTTGGGGTCAGACGGAGACACCCAGTACTTC
CASSLGSDGDTQYF